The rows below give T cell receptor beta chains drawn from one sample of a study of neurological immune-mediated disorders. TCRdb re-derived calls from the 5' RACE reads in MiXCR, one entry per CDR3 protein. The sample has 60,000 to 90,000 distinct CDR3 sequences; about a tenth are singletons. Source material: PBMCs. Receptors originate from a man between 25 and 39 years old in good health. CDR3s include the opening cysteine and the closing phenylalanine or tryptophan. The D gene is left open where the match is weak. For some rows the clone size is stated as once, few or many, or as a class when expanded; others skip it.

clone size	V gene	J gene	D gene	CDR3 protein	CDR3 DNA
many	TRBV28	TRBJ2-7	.	CASSWERTSAHEQYF	TGTGCCAGCAGTTGGGAACGAACTAGTGCCCACGAGCAGTACTTC
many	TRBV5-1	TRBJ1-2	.	CASSLAGASDGYTF	TGCGCCAGCAGCTTGGCGGGGGCGTCGGATGGCTACACCTTC
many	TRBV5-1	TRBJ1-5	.	CASSLDRNQPQHF	TGCGCCAGCAGCTTGGATCGGAATCAGCCCCAGCATTTT
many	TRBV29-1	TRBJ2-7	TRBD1	CSGTTGGYEQYF	TGCAGCGGGACGACAGGGGGATACGAGCAGTACTTC
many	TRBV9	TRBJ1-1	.	CASSVAPAGVYTEAFF	TGTGCCAGCAGCGTAGCTCCAGCAGGGGTTTACACTGAAGCTTTCTTT
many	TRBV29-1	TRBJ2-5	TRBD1	CSVAGQGGETQYF	TGCAGCGTTGCGGGACAGGGTGGAGAGACCCAGTACTTC
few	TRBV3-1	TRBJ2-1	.	CASSLTKTSSYNEQFF	TGTGCCAGCAGCCTCACTAAGACCTCCTCCTACAATGAGCAGTTCTTC
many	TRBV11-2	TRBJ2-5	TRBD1	CASSALRDRGWETQYF	TGTGCCAGCAGCGCCCTCAGAGACAGGGGTTGGGAGACCCAGTACTTC
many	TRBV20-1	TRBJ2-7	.	CSARGLGGMASYEQYF	TGCAGTGCTAGAGGCCTGGGCGGGATGGCATCCTACGAGCAGTACTTC
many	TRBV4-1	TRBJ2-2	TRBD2	CASSQDLAGGTGELFF	TGCGCCAGCAGCCAAGATCTTGCGGGAGGTACCGGGGAGCTGTTTTTT
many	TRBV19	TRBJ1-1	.	CASSGLTGSGTEAFF	TGTGCCAGTAGTGGACTGACGGGCTCCGGCACTGAAGCTTTCTTT
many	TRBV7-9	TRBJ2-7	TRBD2	CASSTGPGLAGGIPYEQYF	TGTGCCAGCAGCACAGGCCCCGGACTAGCGGGAGGGATCCCCTACGAGCAGTACTTC
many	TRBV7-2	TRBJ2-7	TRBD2	CASSLVPAGGYEQYF	TGTGCCAGCAGCTTAGTTCCAGCGGGAGGGTACGAGCAGTACTTC
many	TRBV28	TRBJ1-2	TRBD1	CASSPSDRDYGYTF	TGTGCCAGCAGTCCCTCAGACAGGGACTATGGCTACACCTTC
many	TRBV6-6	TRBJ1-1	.	CASSPRGVGTRNTEAFF	TGTGCCAGCAGCCCAAGGGGCGTGGGGACACGAAACACTGAAGCTTTCTTT
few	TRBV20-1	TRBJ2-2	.	CSAQDSGATGELFF	TGCAGTGCTCAAGACTCAGGGGCCACCGGGGAGCTGTTTTTT
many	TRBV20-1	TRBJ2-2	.	CSARGRTNTGELFF	TGCAGTGCTAGAGGCAGAACGAACACCGGGGAGCTGTTTTTT
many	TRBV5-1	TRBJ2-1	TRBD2	CASSLRTSGAEQFF	TGCGCCAGCAGCTTAAGGACTAGCGGGGCTGAGCAGTTCTTC
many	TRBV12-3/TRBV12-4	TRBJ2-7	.	CASSSEGEQYF	TGTGCCAGCAGCAGTGAGGGCGAGCAGTACTTC
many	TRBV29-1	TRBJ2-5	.	CSVASGGGETQYF	TGCAGCGTTGCGTCAGGGGGAGGGGAGACCCAGTACTTC
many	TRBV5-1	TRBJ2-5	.	CASSEGAGAETQYF	TGCGCCAGCAGCGAGGGCGCAGGAGCGGAGACCCAGTACTTC
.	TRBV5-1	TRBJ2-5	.	CASSLAPGGVKETQYF	TGCGCCAGCAGCTTGGCCCCAGGAGGGGTAAAAGAGACCCAGTACTTC
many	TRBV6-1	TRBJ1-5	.	CASSEEISGNQPQHF	TGTGCCAGCAGTGAAGAGATTTCGGGGAATCAGCCCCAGCATTTT
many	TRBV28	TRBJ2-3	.	CATNRGGYTQYF	TGTGCCACGAACAGGGGAGGATATACGCAGTATTTT
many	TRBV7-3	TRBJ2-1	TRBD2	CASSSLAGGPSEQFF	TGTGCCAGCAGCTCACTAGCGGGAGGGCCGAGTGAGCAGTTCTTC
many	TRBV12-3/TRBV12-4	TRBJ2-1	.	CASSLFGAIPSYNEQFF	TGTGCCAGCAGTTTATTCGGGGCCATCCCCTCCTACAATGAGCAGTTCTTC
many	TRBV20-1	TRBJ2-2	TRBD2	CSARATGTSGRGGTGELFF	TGCAGTGCTAGAGCCACCGGGACTAGCGGGAGGGGCGGAACCGGGGAGCTGTTTTTT
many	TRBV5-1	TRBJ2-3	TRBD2	CASSLERAGARLAGVVPQYF	TGCGCCAGCAGCTTGGAAAGGGCCGGGGCTCGACTAGCGGGAGTGGTTCCGCAGTATTTT
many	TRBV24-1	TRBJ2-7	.	CATSDGDTRNAYEQYF	TGTGCCACCAGTGATGGGGACACCAGGAATGCCTACGAGCAGTACTTC
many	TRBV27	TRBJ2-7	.	CASGNSRSSYEQYF	TGTGCCAGCGGCAATAGCAGGAGCTCCTACGAGCAGTACTTC
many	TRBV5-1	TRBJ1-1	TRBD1	CASSLHGTANTEAFF	TGCGCCAGCAGCTTGCACGGGACAGCAAACACTGAAGCTTTCTTT
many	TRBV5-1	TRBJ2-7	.	CASSLVPSGGGYEQYF	TGCGCCAGCAGCTTGGTTCCTAGCGGAGGGGGATACGAGCAGTACTTC
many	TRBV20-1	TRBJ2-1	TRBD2	CSALLLAGVDNEQFF	TGCAGTGCTCTCCTCCTAGCGGGAGTCGACAATGAGCAGTTCTTC
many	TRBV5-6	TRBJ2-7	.	CASSLGYEQYF	TGTGCCAGCAGCTTGGGTTACGAGCAGTACTTC
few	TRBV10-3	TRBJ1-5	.	CAISELGGSNQPQHF	TGTGCCATCAGTGAGCTAGGCGGGAGCAATCAGCCCCAGCATTTT
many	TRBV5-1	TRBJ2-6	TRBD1	CASSLRQGSGANVLTF	TGCGCCAGCAGCCTAAGACAGGGGTCTGGGGCCAACGTCCTGACTTTC
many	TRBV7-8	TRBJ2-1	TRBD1	CASSPTDRGNEQFF	TGTGCCAGCAGCCCAACAGACAGGGGTAATGAGCAGTTCTTC
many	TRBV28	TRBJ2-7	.	CASSLWRGQSYEQYF	TGTGCCAGCAGTTTATGGCGGGGACAATCCTACGAGCAGTACTTC
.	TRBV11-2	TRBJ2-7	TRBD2	CASSLGAGAYEQYF	TGTGCCAGCAGCTTAGGAGCGGGAGCCTACGAGCAGTACTTC
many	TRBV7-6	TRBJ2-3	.	CASSRTETGLKYF	TGTGCCAGCAGCCGTACAGAAACAGGGTTAAAGTATTTT
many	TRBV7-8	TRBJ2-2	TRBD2	CASRKPGQTSGNDGTGELFF	TGTGCCAGCAGGAAGCCGGGACAAACTAGCGGGAACGATGGGACCGGGGAGCTGTTTTTT
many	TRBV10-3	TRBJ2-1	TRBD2	CAIREKLAGGINEQFF	TGTGCCATCAGGGAGAAACTAGCGGGAGGTATTAATGAGCAGTTCTTC
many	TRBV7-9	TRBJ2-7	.	CASSPPGTAYEQYF	TGTGCCAGCAGCCCACCAGGGACCGCCTACGAGCAGTACTTC
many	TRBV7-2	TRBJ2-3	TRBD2	CASSPRGRASTDTQYF	TGTGCCAGCAGCCCCCGGGGGAGGGCGAGCACAGATACGCAGTATTTT
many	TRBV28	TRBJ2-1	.	CASSYGGYNEQFF	TGTGCCAGCAGTTACGGGGGCTACAATGAGCAGTTCTTC
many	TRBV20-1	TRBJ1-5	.	CSARRAGRASSSDQPQHF	TGCAGTGCTAGAAGGGCCGGCAGGGCCTCCTCAAGCGATCAGCCCCAGCATTTT
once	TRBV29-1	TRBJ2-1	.	CSVEEGSVSPFF	TGCAGCGTTGAAGAGGGCAGTGTGTCACCGTTCTTC
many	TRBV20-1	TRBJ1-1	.	CSARWPGLGPEAFF	TGCAGTGCTAGATGGCCCGGGTTAGGTCCTGAAGCTTTCTTT
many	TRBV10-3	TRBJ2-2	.	CAVRGPRGGELFF	TGTGCCGTGAGAGGCCCGAGGGGCGGGGAGCTGTTTTTT
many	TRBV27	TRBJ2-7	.	CASSFTGPYEQYF	TGTGCCAGCAGTTTCACGGGGCCCTACGAGCAGTACTTC
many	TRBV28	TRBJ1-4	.	CASRASGGGEKLFF	TGTGCCAGCAGGGCCTCCGGAGGGGGTGAAAAACTGTTTTTT
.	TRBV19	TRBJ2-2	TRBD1	CASRTGGPNTGELFF	TGTGCCAGCCGGACAGGGGGCCCGAACACCGGGGAGCTGTTTTTT
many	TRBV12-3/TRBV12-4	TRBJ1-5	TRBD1	CASSGGQNGGQPQHF	TGTGCCAGCAGTGGGGGACAGAATGGAGGACAGCCCCAGCATTTT
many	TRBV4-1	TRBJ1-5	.	CASSPERLPRQPQHF	TGCGCCAGCAGCCCAGAGAGACTACCGAGGCAGCCCCAGCATTTT